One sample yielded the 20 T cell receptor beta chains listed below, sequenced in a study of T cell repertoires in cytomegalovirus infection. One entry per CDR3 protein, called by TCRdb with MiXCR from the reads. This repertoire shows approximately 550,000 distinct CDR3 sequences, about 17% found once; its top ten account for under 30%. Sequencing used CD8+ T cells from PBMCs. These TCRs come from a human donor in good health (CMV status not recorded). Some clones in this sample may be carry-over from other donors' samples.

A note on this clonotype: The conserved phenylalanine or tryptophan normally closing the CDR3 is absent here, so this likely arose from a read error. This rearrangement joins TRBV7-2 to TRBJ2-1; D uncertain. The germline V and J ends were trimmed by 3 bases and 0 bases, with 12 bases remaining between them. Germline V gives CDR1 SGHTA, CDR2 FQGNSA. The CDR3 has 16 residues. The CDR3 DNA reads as TGTGCCAGCAGCTTCATGTCGGTCAGCTCCTACAATGAGCAGTTCTTA. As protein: CASSFMSVSSYNEQFL.

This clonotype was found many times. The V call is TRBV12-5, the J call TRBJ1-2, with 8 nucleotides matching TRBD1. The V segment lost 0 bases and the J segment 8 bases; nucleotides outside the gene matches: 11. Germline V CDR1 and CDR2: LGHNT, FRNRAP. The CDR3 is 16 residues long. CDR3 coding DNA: TGTGCTAGTGGTTTGGTACCCTCCAACAGGGGGGAGGGCTACACCTTC. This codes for CASGLVPSNRGEGYTF.

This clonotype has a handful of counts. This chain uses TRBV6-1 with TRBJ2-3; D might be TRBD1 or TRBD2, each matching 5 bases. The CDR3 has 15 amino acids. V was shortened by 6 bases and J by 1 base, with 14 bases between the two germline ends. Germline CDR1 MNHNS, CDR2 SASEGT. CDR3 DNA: TGTGCCAGCAGAAGGCTAATGGGGGGCACAGATACGCAGTATTTT. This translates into CASRRLMGGTDTQYF.

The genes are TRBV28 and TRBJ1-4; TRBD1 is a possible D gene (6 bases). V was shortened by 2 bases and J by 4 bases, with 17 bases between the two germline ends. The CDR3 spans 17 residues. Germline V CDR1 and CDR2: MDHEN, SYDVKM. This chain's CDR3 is CASSLNWGARSNEKLFF. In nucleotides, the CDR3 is TGTGCCAGCAGTTTAAACTGGGGGGCGCGGAGTAATGAAAAACTGTTTTTT.

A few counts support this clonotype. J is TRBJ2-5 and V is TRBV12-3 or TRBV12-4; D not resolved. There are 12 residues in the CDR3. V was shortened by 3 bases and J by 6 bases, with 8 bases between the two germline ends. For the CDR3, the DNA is TGTGCCAGCAGTTTCAATCTAAAGACCCAGTACTTC. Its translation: CASSFNLKTQYF.

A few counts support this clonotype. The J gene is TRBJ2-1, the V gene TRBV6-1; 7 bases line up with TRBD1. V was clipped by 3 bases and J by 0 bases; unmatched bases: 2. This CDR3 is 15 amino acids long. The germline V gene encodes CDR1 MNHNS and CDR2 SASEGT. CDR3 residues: CASSDRGSSYNEQFF. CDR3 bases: TGTGCCAGCAGTGACAGGGGGAGCTCCTACAATGAGCAGTTCTTC.

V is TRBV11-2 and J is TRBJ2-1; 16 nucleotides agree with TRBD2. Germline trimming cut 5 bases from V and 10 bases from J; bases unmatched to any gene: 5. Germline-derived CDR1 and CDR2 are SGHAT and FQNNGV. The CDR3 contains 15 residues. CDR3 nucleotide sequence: TGTGCCAGCAGCGCTTCGGGACTAGCGGGAGGGGAGCAGTTCTTC. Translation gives CASSASGLAGGEQFF. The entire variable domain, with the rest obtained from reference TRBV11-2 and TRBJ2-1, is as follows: EAGVAQSPRYKIIEKRQSVAFWCNPISGHATLYWYQQILGQGPKLLIQFQNNGVVDDSQLPKDRFSAERLKGVDSTLKIQPAKLEDSAVYLCASSASGLAGGEQFFGPGTRLTVL.

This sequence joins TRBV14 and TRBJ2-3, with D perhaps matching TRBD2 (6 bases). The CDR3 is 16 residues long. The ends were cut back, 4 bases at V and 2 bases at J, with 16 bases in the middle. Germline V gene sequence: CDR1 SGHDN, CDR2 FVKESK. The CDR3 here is CASSPRVAAPTDTQYF. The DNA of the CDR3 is TGTGCCAGCAGCCCCCGGGTAGCGGCCCCCACAGATACGCAGTATTTT.

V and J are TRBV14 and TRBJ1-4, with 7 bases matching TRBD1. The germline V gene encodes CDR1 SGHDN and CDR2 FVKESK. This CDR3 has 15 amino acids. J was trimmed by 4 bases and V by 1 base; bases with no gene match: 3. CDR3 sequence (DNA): TGTGCCAGCAGCCAAGGGACAGGTGATAATGAAAAACTGTTTTTT. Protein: CASSQGTGDNEKLFF.

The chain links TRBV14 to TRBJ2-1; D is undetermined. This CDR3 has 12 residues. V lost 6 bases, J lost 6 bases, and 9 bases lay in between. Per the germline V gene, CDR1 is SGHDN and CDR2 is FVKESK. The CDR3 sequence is CASSPLANEQFF. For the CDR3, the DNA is TGTGCCAGCAGTCCTCTCGCCAATGAGCAGTTCTTC.

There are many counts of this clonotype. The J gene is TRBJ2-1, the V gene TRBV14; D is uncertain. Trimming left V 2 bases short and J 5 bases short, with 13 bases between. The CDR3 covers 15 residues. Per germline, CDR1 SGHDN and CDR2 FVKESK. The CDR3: CASSQFRARDNEQFF. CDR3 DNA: TGTGCCAGCAGCCAATTTCGGGCAAGGGACAATGAGCAGTTCTTC.

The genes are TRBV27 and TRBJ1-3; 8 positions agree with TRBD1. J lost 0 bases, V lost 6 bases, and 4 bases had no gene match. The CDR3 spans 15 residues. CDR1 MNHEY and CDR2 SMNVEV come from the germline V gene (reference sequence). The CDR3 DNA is TGTGCCAGCAGAGGACAGGGCTCCTCTGGAAACACCATATATTTT. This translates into CASRGQGSSGNTIYF.

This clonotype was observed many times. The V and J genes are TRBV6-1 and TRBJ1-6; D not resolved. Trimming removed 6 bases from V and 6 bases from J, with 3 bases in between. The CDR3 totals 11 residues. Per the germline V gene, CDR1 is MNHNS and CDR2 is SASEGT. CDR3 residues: CASRTNSPLHF. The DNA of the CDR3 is TGTGCCAGCAGAACTAATTCACCCCTCCACTTT.

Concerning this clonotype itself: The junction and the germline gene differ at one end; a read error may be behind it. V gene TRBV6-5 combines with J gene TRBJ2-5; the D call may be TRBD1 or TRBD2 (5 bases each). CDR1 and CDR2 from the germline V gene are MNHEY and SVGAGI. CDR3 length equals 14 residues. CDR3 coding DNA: TGTGCCAGCAGTTACCGTGGCTTGGGGGAGACCCAGTGCTTC. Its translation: CASSYRGLGETQCF.

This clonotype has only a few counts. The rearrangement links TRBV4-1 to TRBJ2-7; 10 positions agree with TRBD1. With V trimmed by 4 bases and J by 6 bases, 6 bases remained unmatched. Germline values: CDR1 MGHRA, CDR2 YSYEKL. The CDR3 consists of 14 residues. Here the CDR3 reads CASSPGTGVREQYF. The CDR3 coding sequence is TGCGCCAGCAGCCCCGGGACAGGGGTTCGCGAGCAGTACTTC.

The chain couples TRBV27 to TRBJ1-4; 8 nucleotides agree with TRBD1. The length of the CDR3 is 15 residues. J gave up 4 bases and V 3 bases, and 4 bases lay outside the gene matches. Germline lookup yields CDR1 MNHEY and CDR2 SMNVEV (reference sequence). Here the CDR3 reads CASSFRDRFNEKLFF. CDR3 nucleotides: TGTGCCAGCAGTTTCCGGGACAGGTTTAATGAAAAACTGTTTTTT.

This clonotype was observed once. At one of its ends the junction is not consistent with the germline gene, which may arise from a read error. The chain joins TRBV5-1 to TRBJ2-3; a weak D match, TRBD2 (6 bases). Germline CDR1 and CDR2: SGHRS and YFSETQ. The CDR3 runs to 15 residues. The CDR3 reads CASSVRDFLTDTRYF. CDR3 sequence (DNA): TGCGCCAGCAGCGTCCGGGACTTTCTCACAGATACGCGGTATTTT.

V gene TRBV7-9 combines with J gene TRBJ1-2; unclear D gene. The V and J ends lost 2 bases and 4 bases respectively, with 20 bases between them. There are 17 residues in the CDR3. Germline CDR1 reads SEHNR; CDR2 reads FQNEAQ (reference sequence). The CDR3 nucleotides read TGTGCCAGCAGCTTACCAGAAGAATTTCTGATCGGCTATGGCTACACCTTC. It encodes CASSLPEEFLIGYGYTF.

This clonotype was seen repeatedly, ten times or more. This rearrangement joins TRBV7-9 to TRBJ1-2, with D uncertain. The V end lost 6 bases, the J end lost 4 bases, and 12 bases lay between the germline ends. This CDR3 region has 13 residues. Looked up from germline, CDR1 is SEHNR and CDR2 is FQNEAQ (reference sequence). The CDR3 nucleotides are TGTGCCAGCAGTCGGCAAGACACCTATGGCTACACCTTC. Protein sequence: CASSRQDTYGYTF.

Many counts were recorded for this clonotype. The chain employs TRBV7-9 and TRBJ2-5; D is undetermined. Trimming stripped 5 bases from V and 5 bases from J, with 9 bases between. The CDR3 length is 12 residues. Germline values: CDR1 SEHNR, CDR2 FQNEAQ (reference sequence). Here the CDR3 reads CASSHLLETQYF. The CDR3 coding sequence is TGTGCCAGCAGCCACCTTCTTGAGACCCAGTACTTC. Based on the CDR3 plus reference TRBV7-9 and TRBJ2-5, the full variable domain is DTGVSQNPRHKITKRGQNVTFRCDPISEHNRLYWYRQTLGQGPEFLTYFQNEAQLEKSRLLSDRFSAERPKGSFSTLEIQRTEQGDSAMYLCASSHLLETQYFGPGTRLLVL.